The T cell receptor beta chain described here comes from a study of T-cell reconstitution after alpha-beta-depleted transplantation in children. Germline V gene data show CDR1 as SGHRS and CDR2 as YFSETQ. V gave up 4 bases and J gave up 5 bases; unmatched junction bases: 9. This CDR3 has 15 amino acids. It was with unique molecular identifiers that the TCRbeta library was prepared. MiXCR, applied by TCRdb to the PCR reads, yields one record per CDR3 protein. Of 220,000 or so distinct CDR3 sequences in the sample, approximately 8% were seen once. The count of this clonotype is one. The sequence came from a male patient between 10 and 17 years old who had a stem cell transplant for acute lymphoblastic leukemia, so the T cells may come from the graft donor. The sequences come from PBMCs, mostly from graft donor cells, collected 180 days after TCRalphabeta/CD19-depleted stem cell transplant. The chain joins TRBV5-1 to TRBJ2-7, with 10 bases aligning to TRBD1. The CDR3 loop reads CASSPFRDRGNEQYF. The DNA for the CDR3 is TGCGCCAGCAGCCCTTTCCGGGACAGGGGCAACGAGCAGTACTTC.